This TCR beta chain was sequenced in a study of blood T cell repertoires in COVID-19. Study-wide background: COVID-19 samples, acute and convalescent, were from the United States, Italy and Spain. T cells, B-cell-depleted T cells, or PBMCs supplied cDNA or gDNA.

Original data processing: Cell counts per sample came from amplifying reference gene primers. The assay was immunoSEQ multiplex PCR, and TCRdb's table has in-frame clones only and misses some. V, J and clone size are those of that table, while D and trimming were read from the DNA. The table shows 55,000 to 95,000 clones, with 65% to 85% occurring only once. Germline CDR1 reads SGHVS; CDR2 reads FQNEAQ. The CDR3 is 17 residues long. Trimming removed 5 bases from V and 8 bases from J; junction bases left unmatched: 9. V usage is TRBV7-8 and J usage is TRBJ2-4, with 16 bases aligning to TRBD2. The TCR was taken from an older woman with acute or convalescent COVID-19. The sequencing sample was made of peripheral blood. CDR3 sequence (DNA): TGTGCCAGCAGCCCGGGACTAGCGGGAGGGGGACCGGACATTCAGTACTTC. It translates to CASSPGLAGGGPDIQYF.